The 20 T cell receptor beta chains in this list originate from one sample, sequenced in a study of blood T cell repertoires in COVID-19 (dated by TCRdb to between 2020 and 2021). Libraries were constructed by the immunoSEQ multiplex PCR assay. TCRdb's version of the immuneACCESS table is confined to in-frame rearrangements and falls short of the full clone set. An unresolved V gene accounts for under half of the shortfall where checked; the remainder is of unknown origin. The sample profile shows about 120,000 clones; 85% to 90% of them were found once. About 20% of the sample rests with the top ten. Sequenced sample: peripheral blood. The receptors come from a human donor with acute or convalescent COVID-19. The donor label of this sample is uncertain.

The chain uses TRBV10-3 and TRBJ2-1; 8 nucleotides align to TRBD2. Trimming at V came to 4 bases and at J to 7 bases, leaving 9 bases not matched to a gene. From germline, CDR1 is ENHRY and CDR2 SYGVKD. This CDR3 contains 15 residues. Here the CDR3 DNA reads TGTGCCATCAGTGTTCGGGAGGGTGGGTCAAATGAGCAGTTCTTC. Its translation is CAISVREGGSNEQFF.

The chain employs TRBV19 and TRBJ1-2, with 8 bases lining up with TRBD1. CDR3 length equals 15 residues. The germline gives CDR1 LNHDA, CDR2 SQIVND (reference sequence). With 5 bases clipped from V and 0 bases from J, the junction kept 5 bases outside the gene matches. As DNA, the CDR3 is TGTGCCAGTAGTGCCGGGGACAGGCCTAACTATGGCTACACCTTC. This sequence encodes CASSAGDRPNYGYTF.

This chain uses TRBV9 with TRBJ1-3; D remains ambiguous. Germline V lookup: CDR1 SGDLS, CDR2 YYNGEE. V dropped 0 bases and J dropped 2 bases, with 6 bases sitting between them. The CDR3 extends over 14 amino acids. The CDR3 protein is CASSVVETGNTIYF. CDR3 bases: TGTGCCAGCAGCGTAGTAGAAACTGGAAACACCATATATTTT. Full variable domain (missing parts from reference TRBV9 and TRBJ1-3): DSGVTQTPKHLITATGQRVTLRCSPRSGDLSVYWYQQSLDQGLQFLIQYYNGEERAKGNILERFSAQQFPDLHSELNLSSLELGDSALYFCASSVVETGNTIYFGEGSWLTVV.

The CDR3 protein is CASKGTGYGYTF. The CDR3 DNA follows: TGCGCCAGCAAAGGGACAGGCTATGGCTACACCTTC. The gene calls are TRBV10-2 and TRBJ1-2; 8 nucleotides match TRBD1. Germline CDR1 WSHSY, CDR2 SAAADI. V trimming: 7 bases; J trimming: 4 bases; junction bases outside the gene matches: 2. The CDR3 sequence is 12 residues long.

The chain employs TRBV30 and TRBJ2-7; a weak D match, TRBD1 (7 bases). V was clipped by 3 bases and J by 4 bases, with 13 bases between them. CDR1 is GTSNPN and CDR2 is SVGIG in the germline V gene (reference sequence). The CDR3 is 13 amino acids. The CDR3 DNA reads as TGTGCCTGGAGCAGGGGGGATTTGTACGAGCAGTACTTC. This translates into CAWSRGDLYEQYF.

The chain joins TRBV2 to TRBJ2-1, with TRBD2 identical over 13 bases. The CDR3 runs to 16 residues. Germline V lookup: CDR1 SNHLY, CDR2 FYNNEI. With 5 bases clipped from V and 4 bases from J, the junction kept 5 bases outside the gene matches. This CDR3 is CASSPGTSGKYNEQFF. CDR3 nucleotides: TGTGCCAGCAGTCCCGGGACTAGCGGGAAGTACAATGAGCAGTTCTTC. The entire variable domain, with the rest obtained from reference TRBV2 and TRBJ2-1, is as follows: EPEVTQTPSHQVTQMGQEVILRCVPISNHLYFYWYRQILGQKVEFLVSFYNNEISEKSEIFDDQFSVERPDGSNFTLKIRSTKLEDSAMYFCASSPGTSGKYNEQFFGPGTRLTVL.

The genes are TRBV7-9 and TRBJ2-7, with D possibly TRBD2 on 5 matching bases. The germline V gene encodes CDR1 SEHNR and CDR2 FQNEAQ (reference sequence). Trimming stripped 0 bases from V and 5 bases from J, with 8 bases between. CDR3 size: 13 residues. CDR3 in DNA: TGTGCCAGCAGCTTAGCAGGGAGCGACGAGCAGTACTTC. Its protein is CASSLAGSDEQYF.

The chain joins TRBV6-5 to TRBJ1-1, with TRBD1 matching 7 bases. J gave up 2 bases and V 6 bases, and 9 bases lay outside the gene matches. The germline V gene has CDR1 MNHEY and CDR2 SVGAGI. The CDR3 contains 15 residues. In nucleotides, the CDR3 is TGTGCCAGCAGCCCCCAGGGGGGAAGTAACACTGAAGCTTTCTTT. Its translation is CASSPQGGSNTEAFF.

The table lists this clone with a few counts. The chain links TRBV5-4 to TRBJ1-2; a possible D gene is TRBD1 (6 bases). Germline V gives CDR1 SGHNT, CDR2 YYREEE (reference sequence). The CDR3 runs 15 residues. The germline V and J ends were trimmed by 0 bases and 1 base, with 10 bases remaining between them. Written as DNA, the CDR3 is TGTGCCAGCAGCTTGGACCCACAGGGTAACTATGGCTACACCTTC. Translated: CASSLDPQGNYGYTF.

V gene TRBV18 combines with J gene TRBJ1-5, with a possible D match to TRBD1 (5 bases). Trimming took 1 base from V and 6 from J, leaving 19 bases between them. Germline CDR1 reads KGHSH; CDR2 reads LQKENI. The CDR3 length is 17 residues. CDR3 coding DNA: TGTGCCAGCTCACCACGGGTTTTTCAGGGAACCATTCAGCCCCAGCATTTT. It yields the protein CASSPRVFQGTIQPQHF.

V and J are TRBV6-4 and TRBJ1-1; D uncertain. The CDR3 loop spans 11 amino acids. Germline CDR1 and CDR2: MRHNA and SNTAGT. The V end lost 11 bases, the J end lost 2 bases, and 9 bases lay between the germline ends. CDR3 DNA sequence: TGTGCCCCTAAAACTAACACTGAAGCTTTCTTT. Translating it yields CAPKTNTEAFF.

The chain recombines TRBV29-1 with TRBJ1-5; D gene ambiguous. Trimming removed 6 bases at V and 2 bases at J, with 14 bases between. Germline values: CDR1 SQVTM, CDR2 ANQGSEA. The CDR3 sequence is 14 residues long. The CDR3 coding sequence is TGCAGCGTGACTCGAGGGAGTGGCAATCAGCCCCAGCATTTT. Residues: CSVTRGSGNQPQHF.

This clone was counted once. V is TRBV5-1 and J is TRBJ2-2; weak D call: TRBD2 (5 bases). V lost 5 bases to trimming and J lost 8 bases, with 19 bases between them. Germline CDR1 is SGHRS and CDR2 is YFSETQ. The CDR3 runs 15 residues. Here the CDR3 reads CASRRGETVRGELFF. CDR3 bases: TGCGCCAGCAGGCGTGGGGAGACCGTCAGGGGGGAGCTGTTTTTT.

The V and J genes are TRBV16 and TRBJ2-3; TRBD1 matches 9 bases. J gave up 3 bases and V 1 base, and 5 bases lay outside the gene matches. CDR3 length: 16 amino acids. Germline V gene lookup returns CDR1 KGHSY and CDR2 FQNENV. As DNA, the CDR3 is TGTGCCAGCAGCCAATGGGGACAGGGACGTACAGATACGCAGTATTTT. Protein sequence: CASSQWGQGRTDTQYF.

The V call is TRBV4-2, the J call TRBJ2-5; D unresolved. CDR1 and CDR2 (germline): LGHNA, YNFKEQ. The V end was cut by 5 bases, the J end by 2 bases, with 3 bases between. CDR3 length equals 11 residues. CDR3 residues: CASSTQETQYF. CDR3 nucleotides: TGTGCCAGCAGCACTCAAGAGACCCAGTACTTC.

The chain has TRBV21-1 and TRBJ1-1. TRBV21-1 counts as a pseudogene. The CDR3 covers 16 residues. The CDR3 reads CASSKKARRLNTEAFF. CDR3 nucleotides: TGTGCCAGCAGCAAAAAAGCCAGGAGGTTGAACACTGAAGCTTTCTTT.

The chain links TRBV4-3 to TRBJ1-5; D unresolved. V lost 1 base, J lost 6 bases, and 7 bases lay in between. Germline values: CDR1 LGHNA, CDR2 YSLEER. The CDR3 contains 13 residues. The CDR3: CASSQGVAQPQHF. In DNA, the CDR3 is TGCGCCAGCAGCCAAGGTGTGGCTCAGCCCCAGCATTTT.

The rearrangement joins TRBV7-9 to TRBJ1-1, with TRBD1 matching 8 bases. Losses at the gene ends were 3 bases for V and 1 base for J; bases not matched to a gene: 7. CDR1 is SEHNR and CDR2 is FQNEAQ in the germline V gene (reference sequence). CDR3 length: 16 amino acids. The DNA for the CDR3 is TGTGCCAGCAGCTTTTCCTACAGGGGGAGGAACACTGAAGCTTTCTTT. Its protein is CASSFSYRGRNTEAFF.

This chain connects TRBV3-1 (or the pseudogene TRBV3-2) to TRBJ1-1; weak D call: TRBD1 (5 bases). Looked up from germline, CDR1 is LGHDT and CDR2 is YNNKEL (reference sequence). CDR3 length: 13 amino acids. Trimming stripped 4 bases from V and 4 bases from J, with 10 bases between. CDR3 bases: TGTGCCAGCAGCCGGGCCGGGGGCACTGAAGCTTTCTTT. It specifies CASSRAGGTEAFF.

V gene TRBV7-2 combines with J gene TRBJ2-5; maybe TRBD2 (5 bases). Germline V gives CDR1 SGHTA, CDR2 FQGNSA. The length of the CDR3 is 14 residues. Trimming took 5 bases from V and 4 from J, leaving 14 bases between them. CDR3 sequence: CASSILGLGETQYF. The CDR3 DNA is TGTGCCAGCAGCATACTAGGGTTGGGAGAGACCCAGTACTTC.